Following are 19 T cell receptor beta chains from one sample sequenced in a study of blood T cell repertoires in COVID-19. Profiling relied on immunoSEQ multiplex PCR, and the TCRdb table lists in-frame clones only, not all of them. The repertoire holds fewer than 150,000 clones, with around 91% as singletons. The sequenced material came from peripheral blood. Every receptor here comes from an older woman with COVID-19, enrolled during active disease.

The chain has TRBV9 and TRBJ2-7; 9 bases are shared with TRBD2. CDR3 length equals 14 residues. The junction had 4 bases not matched to a gene; V was cut back by 0 bases and J by 6 bases. Germline CDR1 reads SGDLS; CDR2 reads YYNGEE. The CDR3 reads CASSVEGLASEQYF. CDR3 DNA: TGTGCCAGCAGCGTAGAGGGACTAGCTAGCGAGCAGTACTTC. The full variable domain, its missing parts supplied by reference TRBV9 and TRBJ2-7, is DSGVTQTPKHLITATGQRVTLRCSPRSGDLSVYWYQQSLDQGLQFLIQYYNGEERAKGNILERFSAQQFPDLHSELNLSSLELGDSALYFCASSVEGLASEQYFGPGTRLTVT.

The DNA for the CDR3 is TGTGCCAGCAGCCATGGACAGGGGGCGCTTGACTATGGCTACACCTTC. Translated, it gives CASSHGQGALDYGYTF. V is TRBV3-1 (or the pseudogene TRBV3-2) and J is TRBJ1-2, with TRBD1 matching 11 bases. V lost 3 bases and J lost 3; bases outside the gene matches: 6. The CDR3 has 16 amino acids. Germline CDR1 reads LGHDT; CDR2 reads YNNKEL (reference sequence).

The chain is built from TRBV9 and TRBJ2-2; D remains unclear. CDR3 length equals 15 residues. Germline V gives CDR1 SGDLS, CDR2 YYNGEE. Trimming took 0 bases from V and 2 from J, leaving 8 bases between them. This chain's CDR3 is CASSVDSPNTGELFF. The CDR3 coding sequence is TGTGCCAGCAGCGTAGACAGCCCCAACACCGGGGAGCTGTTTTTT.

The CDR3 loop reads CASSEATGSTDTQYF. The CDR3 nucleotides are TGTGCCAGCAGTGAAGCGACAGGGAGCACAGATACGCAGTATTTT. The genes are TRBV6-1 and TRBJ2-3; TRBD1 matches 7 bases. J lost 0 bases, V lost 0 bases, and 0 bases had no gene match. This CDR3 has 15 residues. Looked up from germline, CDR1 is MNHNS and CDR2 is SASEGT.

The V call is TRBV6-1, the J call TRBJ2-7; 8 nucleotides match TRBD1. V lost 3 bases, J lost 4 bases, and 5 bases stayed unmatched. Germline loops: CDR1 MNHNS, CDR2 SASEGT. The CDR3 runs 14 residues. CDR3 loop: CASSEAGGNYEQYF. The CDR3 DNA reads TGTGCCAGCAGTGAGGCAGGGGGCAATTACGAGCAGTACTTC.

The J gene is TRBJ2-2, the V gene TRBV7-2; 15 bases agree with TRBD2. V lost 5 bases and J lost 0; bases outside the gene matches: 7. The CDR3 is 19 residues long. Germline CDR1 is SGHTA and CDR2 is FQGNSA. The CDR3 DNA reads as TGTGCCAGCAGCCTAACAGGGACTAGCGGGGGGCCGAACACCGGGGAGCTGTTTTTT. This sequence encodes CASSLTGTSGGPNTGELFF.

The chain links TRBV19 to TRBJ2-1; 10 bases are a match to TRBD2. Germline values: CDR1 LNHDA, CDR2 SQIVND (reference sequence). V shed 10 bases, J shed 4 bases, and the junction held 7 bases outside the gene matches. The CDR3 extends over 14 amino acids. Here the CDR3 reads CATLKRGGYNEQFF. The CDR3 DNA follows: TGTGCCACCCTAAAGCGGGGGGGATACAATGAGCAGTTCTTC.

V and J are TRBV5-1 and TRBJ2-1; 9 bases are a match to TRBD1. J gave up 3 bases and V 1 base, and 5 bases lay outside the gene matches. This CDR3 is 16 amino acids long. The V gene's germline CDR1 is SGHRS and CDR2 YFSETQ. The CDR3 DNA is TGCGCCAGCAGCTTGATGTCGGACAGGGGCTACAATGAGCAGTTCTTC. Encoded protein: CASSLMSDRGYNEQFF.

The chain has TRBV5-1 and TRBJ1-1; D is undetermined. The germline V gene has CDR1 SGHRS and CDR2 YFSETQ. The CDR3 covers 13 residues. Trimming cost V 0 bases and J 4 bases, with 7 bases left between them. This CDR3 is CASSLVRSTEAFF. The CDR3 DNA reads TGCGCCAGCAGCTTGGTTCGGAGCACTGAAGCTTTCTTT.

V usage is TRBV5-1 and J usage is TRBJ2-3, with TRBD1 matching 7 bases. CDR1 and CDR2 from the germline V gene are SGHRS and YFSETQ. The CDR3 spans 16 residues. V shed 0 bases, J shed 1 base, and the junction held 5 bases outside the gene matches. The CDR3 loop reads CASSLGQGYGTDTQYF. In DNA form, the CDR3 reads TGCGCCAGCAGCTTGGGACAGGGCTATGGCACAGATACGCAGTATTTT.

The gene calls are TRBV10-3 and TRBJ1-1; 10 positions agree with TRBD1. V dropped 7 bases and J dropped 5; count of bases not matched to a gene: 7. The CDR3 sequence is 14 residues long. Germline V lookup: CDR1 ENHRY, CDR2 SYGVKD. The CDR3 DNA reads TGTGCCATCACCGCGACAGGGGGCCAGACTGAAGCTTTCTTT. The encoded protein is CAITATGGQTEAFF.

This clone has a handful of counts. The J gene is TRBJ1-2, the V gene TRBV18; weak D call: TRBD1 (5 bases). The germline V and J ends were trimmed by 2 bases and 7 bases, with 14 bases remaining between them. CDR1 is KGHSH and CDR2 is LQKENI in the germline V gene. There are 14 residues in the CDR3. DNA of the CDR3: TGTGCCAGCTCACCATCGGGGGATATAGGTGGCTACACCTTC. Translated: CASSPSGDIGGYTF.

The J gene is TRBJ2-7, the V gene TRBV10-3, with 9 positions matching TRBD1. This CDR3 comprises 16 residues. With 2 bases clipped from V and 1 base from J, the junction kept 6 bases outside the gene matches. Germline CDR1 reads ENHRY; CDR2 reads SYGVKD. DNA of the CDR3: TGTGCCATCAGTGAGCCGATTGGACAGGGGTCCTACGAGCAGTACTTC. Translated: CAISEPIGQGSYEQYF.

The chain employs TRBV6-2 or TRBV6-3 and TRBJ2-6; TRBD2 might be the D (5 bases). Per the germline V gene, CDR1 is MNHEY and CDR2 is SVGEGT. This CDR3 spans 14 amino acids. Trimming shortened V by 3 bases and J by 6 bases, and 9 bases separated the two germline ends. CDR3 amino acids: CASSYSETANVLTF. The CDR3 region has the DNA TGTGCCAGCAGTTATAGCGAGACGGCCAACGTCCTGACTTTC.

This chain links TRBV7-2 with TRBJ2-7, with unresolved D. Looked up from germline, CDR1 is SGHTA and CDR2 is FQGNSA. The CDR3 has 16 residues. V dropped 1 base and J dropped 0 bases, with 13 bases sitting between them. The CDR3 DNA reads as TGTGCCAGCAGCTTAGTCGGCGGCAGAACCTCCTACGAGCAGTACTTC. It encodes CASSLVGGRTSYEQYF. The whole variable domain, filled in from reference TRBV7-2 and TRBJ2-7, reads GAGVSQSPSNKVTEKGKDVELRCDPISGHTALYWYRQSLGQGLEFLIYFQGNSAPDKSGLPSDRFSAERTGGSVSTLTIQRTQQEDSAVYLCASSLVGGRTSYEQYFGPGTRLTVT.

Comment on this clone: In the same sample, other DNA sequences code for this CDR3. The chain combines TRBV5-4 with TRBJ2-7; a weak D match, TRBD1 (6 bases). This CDR3 has 12 residues. Germline CDR1 SGHNT, CDR2 YYREEE (reference sequence). V was trimmed by 4 bases and J by 3 bases, leaving 8 bases between them. CDR3 in DNA: TGTGCCAGCAGCCGGGACAACTACGAGCAGTACTTC. Protein product: CASSRDNYEQYF.

CDR3 loop: CASSQQGGYEQYF. The CDR3, as DNA: TGTGCCAGCTCACAACAGGGAGGGTACGAGCAGTACTTC. The V gene is TRBV18, the J gene TRBJ2-7; a weak D match, TRBD2 (7 bases). Germline lookup yields CDR1 KGHSH and CDR2 LQKENI. The CDR3 contains 13 residues. Deletions cut 4 bases from V and 4 bases from J, with 11 bases between.

The J gene is TRBJ2-1, the V gene TRBV5-4; 8 bases match TRBD2. The germline V gene encodes CDR1 SGHNT and CDR2 YYREEE (reference sequence). V lost 3 bases to trimming and J lost 10 bases; unmatched junction nucleotides: 15. The CDR3 totals 16 residues. The CDR3 DNA reads TGTGCCAGCAGCTCGCAGGGCGGGGGGATCAGTGTGGAGCAGTTCTTC. Protein: CASSSQGGGISVEQFF.

The rearrangement links TRBV13 to TRBJ1-3, with 10 bases lining up with TRBD1. The CDR3 is 19 amino acids. The germline V gene encodes CDR1 PRHDT and CDR2 FYEKMQ (reference sequence). V lost 3 bases to trimming and J lost 1 base; unmatched junction nucleotides: 12. CDR3 residues: CASSFPGQGSMGSGNTIYF. The DNA for the CDR3 is TGTGCCAGCAGCTTCCCGGGACAGGGGAGTATGGGGTCTGGAAACACCATATATTTT.